This T cell receptor beta chain was retrieved from a study of vaccination effects on CD4 cells after COVID-19. Only in-frame clones appear in the TCRdb table, and some are missing; sequencing was by immunoSEQ multiplex PCR. This sample yields tens of thousands of clones, of which roughly 74% are seen a single time; 2.5% to 3% belongs to the top ten. This CDR3 comprises 14 residues. V was shortened by 1 base and J by 5 bases, with 6 bases between the two germline ends. Germline CDR1 reads LGHNT; CDR2 reads FRNRAP. Concerning this clone: Its matching antigen is unknown.

Viral peptide pool expansion of antigen-specific CD4+ T cells preceded sequencing in the ViraFEST assay. Upon completion of under eleven days in culture, CD4+ T cells were isolated. Recipients of the vaccine had no prior SARS-CoV-2 infection and negative nucleocapsid antibodies. The sequence derives from a human donor who received a COVID-19 vaccine. The chain links TRBV12-5 to TRBJ1-6, with TRBD1 as a possible D gene (5 bases). Here the sequenced sample was CD4+ T cells from PBMCs cultured with HCoV-NL63 spike peptides, taken before COVID-19 vaccination. The CDR3 reads CASGLDRNNSPLHF. DNA for the CDR3: TGTGCTAGTGGTTTGGACAGGAATAATTCACCCCTCCACTTT. Filled out from reference TRBV12-5 and TRBJ1-6, the complete variable domain reads DARVTQTPRHKVTEMGQEVTMRCQPILGHNTVFWYRQTMMQGLELLAYFRNRAPLDDSGMPKDRFSAEMPDATLATLKIQPSEPRDSAVYFCASGLDRNNSPLHFGNGTRLTVT.